A selection of T cell receptor beta chains follows, all from one sample in a study of metastatic and nonmetastatic thyroid tumors. TCRdb redid the clone calls on the PCR reads using MiXCR. The sample has 20,000 to 25,000 clones, roughly a sixth seen once. Sequenced sample: blood. Receptors were obtained from a female donor with papillary thyroid cancer or a benign thyroid nodule (not recorded which). Some clones in this sample may be carry-over from other donors' samples. Both conserved end residues are part of each CDR3. The D gene is left open where the match is weak. The size entry is marked missing in some rows and otherwise reads once, few, many or a size class.

-,-,TRBJ2-1,TRBV5-5,CASSGDNNDREQFF,TGTGCCAGCAGCGGGGACAATAATGATCGTGAGCAGTTCTTC
many,-,TRBJ2-5,TRBV20-1,CSARVRYKETQYF,TGCAGTGCTAGAGTCCGATACAAAGAGACCCAGTACTTC
many,-,TRBJ2-7,TRBV11-2,CASSLGGPSYEQYF,TGTGCCAGCAGCTTAGGGGGTCCCTCCTACGAGCAGTACTTC
-,TRBD2,TRBJ2-7,TRBV3-1,CASSQVTSGPYEQYF,TGTGCCAGCAGCCAAGTGACTAGCGGCCCCTACGAGCAGTACTTC
many,-,TRBJ2-5,TRBV2,CASRARRGRQETQYF,TGTGCCAGCAGGGCCCGCAGGGGACGACAAGAGACCCAGTACTTC
many,-,TRBJ2-3,TRBV9,CASSTNPGAVSDTQYF,TGTGCCAGCAGCACGAACCCGGGGGCGGTTTCAGATACGCAGTATTTT
few,-,TRBJ2-7,TRBV3-1,CASSQDYSYEQYF,TGTGCCAGCAGCCAAGATTACTCTTACGAGCAGTACTTC
many,-,TRBJ2-7,TRBV20-1,CSALRGYEQYF,TGCAGTGCCCTACGGGGCTACGAGCAGTACTTC
many,-,TRBJ2-1,TRBV29-1,CSVGRDNEQFF,TGCAGCGTCGGGCGGGACAATGAGCAGTTCTTC
few,-,TRBJ2-7,TRBV11-3,CASSSQTGYNEQYF,TGTGCCAGCAGCTCCCAGACTGGATACAACGAGCAGTACTTC
many,TRBD1,TRBJ2-6,TRBV27,CASTADRGVSGANVLTF,TGTGCCAGCACCGCTGACAGGGGAGTGTCAGGGGCCAACGTCCTGACTTTC
many,-,TRBJ2-1,TRBV7-9,CASSLGRVGRYNEQFF,TGTGCCAGCAGCTTAGGTCGGGTAGGCCGATACAATGAGCAGTTCTTC
many,-,TRBJ1-1,TRBV30,CASGANGMNTEAFF,TGTGCCTCGGGGGCGAACGGTATGAACACTGAAGCTTTCTTT
few,-,TRBJ1-1,TRBV6-7,CASSRKAGHTPWHTEAFF,TGTGCCAGCAGCCGAAAGGCGGGACACACACCCTGGCACACTGAAGCTTTCTTT
many,-,TRBJ2-5,TRBV7-9,CASSRETQYF,TGTGCCAGTTCGCGAGAGACCCAGTACTTC
many,-,TRBJ1-5,TRBV28,CASSATQGFNQPQHF,TGTGCCAGCAGTGCCACACAGGGTTTCAATCAGCCCCAGCATTTT
-,-,TRBJ2-3,TRBV30,CAWSANRNTQYF,TGTGCCTGGAGCGCAAATAGAAATACGCAGTATTTT
medium-sized,TRBD1,TRBJ2-7,TRBV3-1,CASSPAGGAYEQYF,TGTGCCAGCAGCCCGGCAGGGGGCGCCTACGAGCAGTACTTC
many,-,TRBJ1-1,TRBV6-1,CASRGQSRTTEAFF,TGTGCCAGCAGAGGACAGTCTCGGACCACTGAAGCTTTCTTT
many,-,TRBJ2-1,TRBV29-1,CSVANRALYNEQFF,TGCAGCGTCGCGAACAGGGCCCTCTACAATGAGCAGTTCTTC
many,TRBD1,TRBJ1-1,TRBV6-1,CASSEGAQGEAFF,TGTGCCAGCAGCGAGGGGGCGCAGGGGGAAGCTTTCTTT
many,-,TRBJ2-5,TRBV6-2/TRBV6-3,CAILPRGGTGQIQETQYF,TGTGCCATCCTACCCCGGGGGGGGACAGGGCAAATTCAGGAGACCCAGTACTTC
many,-,TRBJ2-3,TRBV29-1,CSVGYGFRKADTQYF,TGCAGCGTTGGTTATGGGTTCCGGAAAGCGGATACGCAGTATTTT
once,TRBD2,TRBJ2-3,TRBV4-1,CASSPIAGDLNTDTQYF,TGCGCCAGCAGCCCGATAGCGGGAGATCTCAACACAGATACGCAGTATTTT
many,TRBD1,TRBJ2-3,TRBV24-1,CATSDRRTGPDTQYF,TGTGCCACCAGTGACCGACGGACAGGGCCAGATACGCAGTATTTT
many,-,TRBJ2-5,TRBV27,CASSLYSTETQYF,TGTGCCAGCAGTTTATATTCCACAGAGACCCAGTACTTC
many,TRBD1,TRBJ2-1,TRBV14,CASSQLGQGVYNEQFF,TGTGCCAGCAGCCAATTGGGACAGGGGGTCTACAATGAGCAGTTCTTC
-,-,TRBJ1-5,TRBV12-3/TRBV12-4,CASSLVADQPQHF,TGTGCCAGCAGTTTAGTGGCGGATCAGCCCCAGCATTTT
many,TRBD2,TRBJ2-1,TRBV20-1,CSALLAGEGEQFF,TGCAGTGCTCTCCTGGCGGGAGAGGGTGAGCAGTTCTTC
many,-,TRBJ1-6,TRBV4-1,CASSQSPVQENSPLHF,TGCGCCAGCAGCCAATCACCGGTACAGGAAAATTCACCCCTCCACTTT
many,-,TRBJ2-5,TRBV11-1,CASSWLLAETQYF,TGTGCCAGCAGCTGGTTGCTCGCTGAGACCCAGTACTTC
many,-,TRBJ2-5,TRBV2,CASSEETQETQYF,TGTGCCAGCAGTGAAGAGACACAAGAGACCCAGTACTTC
many,-,TRBJ2-7,TRBV27,CASSLQFISSGAHEQYF,TGTGCCAGCAGTTTACAGTTTATTAGTTCAGGGGCCCACGAGCAGTACTTC
-,TRBD1,TRBJ1-1,TRBV7-8,CASSRQGKPDEAFF,TGTGCCAGCAGTAGACAGGGTAAGCCGGATGAAGCTTTCTTT
many,-,TRBJ2-5,TRBV30,CAWSVGGTQETQYF,TGTGCCTGGAGTGTTGGAGGGACCCAAGAGACCCAGTACTTC
medium-sized,-,TRBJ1-6,TRBV15,CATSRDRDPFVPLHF,TGTGCCACCAGCAGAGATCGGGACCCCTTTGTTCCCCTCCACTTT
many,TRBD2,TRBJ2-1,TRBV24-1,CATSGREGLREQFF,TGTGCCACCAGTGGGCGGGAGGGCCTTCGTGAGCAGTTCTTC
many,-,TRBJ2-3,TRBV6-1,CASSEMVSSTDTQYF,TGTGCCAGCAGTGAAATGGTATCTAGCACAGATACGCAGTATTTT
-,-,TRBJ1-5,TRBV4-2,CASSQRLLGQPQHF,TGTGCCAGCAGCCAAAGGTTACTAGGGCAGCCCCAGCATTTT